Listed below are T cell receptor beta chains from one sample, sequenced in a study of post-analysis software for immune sequencing data. MiXCR, run by TCRdb on the PCR reads, gives a single entry per CDR3 protein. The sample lists roughly 620,000 distinct CDR3 sequences, 44% occurring once. Material for sequencing was blood. Receptors were obtained from a girl aged 10-17 years with multiple sclerosis. CDR3s include the opening cysteine and the closing phenylalanine or tryptophan. A D gene is named only where the DNA matches it firmly. Some rows have no size entry. The others give once, few or many, or a class for an expanded clone.

CDR3 protein: CASSQGRGLYTDTQYF
CDR3 DNA: TGTGCCAGCAGCCAGGGTAGAGGACTTTACACAGATACGCAGTATTTT
V gene: TRBV4-2
J gene: TRBJ2-3
clone size: -
D gene: -

CDR3 protein: CASSPSDRREYGYTF
CDR3 DNA: TGTGCCAGCAGCCCGTCCGATCGCAGGGAGTATGGCTACACCTTC
V gene: TRBV5-4
J gene: TRBJ1-2
clone size: -
D gene: -

CDR3 protein: CSASSDSGVDTQYF
CDR3 DNA: TGCAGTGCTTCCTCGGATAGCGGGGTGGATACGCAGTATTTT
V gene: TRBV20-1
J gene: TRBJ2-3
clone size: -
D gene: TRBD2

CDR3 protein: CSGEWAEKQYF
CDR3 DNA: TGCAGTGGCGAGTGGGCGGAAAAGCAGTACTTC
V gene: TRBV20-1
J gene: TRBJ2-7
clone size: -
D gene: -

CDR3 protein: CSVRQGSGSPLHF
CDR3 DNA: TGCAGCGTTCGTCAGGGGTCTGGTTCACCCCTCCACTTT
V gene: TRBV29-1
J gene: TRBJ1-6
clone size: few
D gene: -

CDR3 protein: CASSPYRGTANYGYTF
CDR3 DNA: TGTGCCAGCAGTCCATACAGGGGGACAGCTAACTATGGCTACACCTTC
V gene: TRBV12-3/TRBV12-4
J gene: TRBJ1-2
clone size: -
D gene: TRBD1

CDR3 protein: CASLGQGPGYTF
CDR3 DNA: TGTGCCAGCTTGGGGCAGGGTCCCGGCTACACCTTC
V gene: TRBV2
J gene: TRBJ1-2
clone size: -
D gene: -

CDR3 protein: CASSRDFDNQPQHF
CDR3 DNA: TGTGCCAGCAGCAGGGACTTTGACAATCAGCCCCAGCATTTT
V gene: TRBV5-5
J gene: TRBJ1-5
clone size: -
D gene: -

CDR3 protein: CASSPLGAYEQYF
CDR3 DNA: TGTGCCAGCAGTCCCCTCGGGGCCTACGAGCAGTACTTC
V gene: TRBV12-3/TRBV12-4
J gene: TRBJ2-7
clone size: few
D gene: -

CDR3 protein: CASSLLGRDTEAFF
CDR3 DNA: TGTGCCAGCAGTCTATTAGGGCGGGACACTGAAGCTTTCTTT
V gene: TRBV12-3/TRBV12-4
J gene: TRBJ1-1
clone size: -
D gene: -

CDR3 protein: CASSLLAGEGEQYF
CDR3 DNA: TGCGCCAGCAGCTTACTAGCGGGAGAGGGCGAGCAGTACTTC
V gene: TRBV5-1
J gene: TRBJ2-7
clone size: -
D gene: TRBD2

CDR3 protein: CASSPGLDHYEQYF
CDR3 DNA: TGTGCCAGCAGCCCCGGACTAGATCACTACGAGCAGTACTTC
V gene: TRBV11-2
J gene: TRBJ2-7
clone size: -
D gene: TRBD2

CDR3 protein: CAITDRETDEQYF
CDR3 DNA: TGTGCCATAACGGACAGGGAAACGGATGAGCAGTACTTC
V gene: TRBV10-3
J gene: TRBJ2-7
clone size: many
D gene: TRBD1

CDR3 protein: CASSMGLARATGELFF
CDR3 DNA: TGCGCCAGCAGCATGGGACTAGCCAGGGCAACCGGGGAGCTGTTTTTT
V gene: TRBV5-1
J gene: TRBJ2-2
clone size: -
D gene: TRBD2

CDR3 protein: CASSGQGALAGEKLFF
CDR3 DNA: TGTGCCAGCAGCGGACAGGGGGCTCTGGCGGGGGAAAAACTGTTTTTT
V gene: TRBV12-3/TRBV12-4
J gene: TRBJ1-4
clone size: -
D gene: TRBD1

CDR3 protein: CASSPSGQGQYNEQFF
CDR3 DNA: TGTGCCAGCTCACCATCGGGGCAGGGACAGTACAATGAGCAGTTCTTC
V gene: TRBV18
J gene: TRBJ2-1
clone size: -
D gene: TRBD1

CDR3 protein: CASTLHGYFTDAQYF
CDR3 DNA: TGTGCCAGCACCCTACATGGGTATTTTACAGATGCGCAGTATTTT
V gene: TRBV7-8
J gene: TRBJ2-3
clone size: -
D gene: -

CDR3 protein: CASRRESSYEQYF
CDR3 DNA: TGTGCCAGCCGCCGGGAGAGCTCCTACGAGCAGTACTTC
V gene: TRBV12-3/TRBV12-4
J gene: TRBJ2-7
clone size: few
D gene: -

CDR3 protein: CAISGGGGREKLFF
CDR3 DNA: TGTGCCATCAGTGGAGGGGGCGGTCGGGAAAAACTGTTTTTT
V gene: TRBV10-3
J gene: TRBJ1-4
clone size: -
D gene: TRBD1

CDR3 protein: CSARRDRGKDTQYF
CDR3 DNA: TGCAGTGCTAGGAGGGACAGGGGGAAGGATACGCAGTATTTT
V gene: TRBV20-1
J gene: TRBJ2-3
clone size: -
D gene: TRBD1

CDR3 protein: CSARDGDRGHEQYF
CDR3 DNA: TGCAGTGCTAGAGATGGGGACAGGGGGCACGAGCAGTACTTC
V gene: TRBV20-1
J gene: TRBJ2-7
clone size: -
D gene: TRBD1

CDR3 protein: CASSSLPLLLAKSIQYF
CDR3 DNA: TGTGCCAGCAGCTCCTTACCTTTACTCCTAGCCAAAAGCATTCAGTACTTC
V gene: TRBV7-2
J gene: TRBJ2-4
clone size: -
D gene: -

CDR3 protein: CATSDPLTYEQYF
CDR3 DNA: TGTGCCACCAGTGATCCGTTGACCTACGAGCAGTACTTC
V gene: TRBV24-1
J gene: TRBJ2-7
clone size: many
D gene: -

CDR3 protein: CASSLAPAGVAFF
CDR3 DNA: TGCGCCAGCAGCTTGGCACCAGCGGGAGTGGCGTTCTTC
V gene: TRBV5-1
J gene: TRBJ2-1
clone size: -
D gene: TRBD2

CDR3 protein: CASSPDRGFGGTF
CDR3 DNA: TGTGCCAGCAGCCCGGACAGGGGTTTTGGCGGCACCTTC
V gene: TRBV12-3/TRBV12-4
J gene: TRBJ1-2
clone size: -
D gene: TRBD1

CDR3 protein: CASSSLLGLAGGGEQFF
CDR3 DNA: TGTGCCAGCAGCTCGCTACTTGGACTAGCGGGAGGTGGTGAGCAGTTCTTC
V gene: TRBV3-1
J gene: TRBJ2-1
clone size: -
D gene: TRBD2

CDR3 protein: CSASPGGQGAGGELFF
CDR3 DNA: TGCAGTGCTTCCCCTGGGGGACAGGGGGCCGGCGGGGAGCTGTTTTTT
V gene: TRBV20-1
J gene: TRBJ2-2
clone size: -
D gene: TRBD1

CDR3 protein: CASSLGQANRNEQFF
CDR3 DNA: TGTGCCAGCAGCCTTGGACAGGCGAATCGGAATGAGCAGTTCTTC
V gene: TRBV7-8
J gene: TRBJ2-1
clone size: few
D gene: TRBD1

CDR3 protein: CASSLARLAGFGLPTDTQYF
CDR3 DNA: TGCGCCAGCAGCTTGGCGCGACTAGCGGGATTTGGACTTCCCACAGATACGCAGTATTTT
V gene: TRBV5-1
J gene: TRBJ2-3
clone size: -
D gene: TRBD2

CDR3 protein: CSATGAGRSYNEQFF
CDR3 DNA: TGCAGTGCGACGGGGGCCGGGAGGTCCTACAATGAGCAGTTCTTC
V gene: TRBV20-1
J gene: TRBJ2-1
clone size: -
D gene: -

CDR3 protein: CSARGITGELFF
CDR3 DNA: TGCAGCGCGAGGGGTATAACCGGGGAGCTGTTTTTT
V gene: TRBV29-1
J gene: TRBJ2-2
clone size: few
D gene: -

CDR3 protein: CASSWTPSQPQHF
CDR3 DNA: TGCGCCAGCAGCTGGACACCTAGTCAGCCCCAGCATTTT
V gene: TRBV5-1
J gene: TRBJ1-5
clone size: few
D gene: -

CDR3 protein: CASSQDGRVRDTQYF
CDR3 DNA: TGTGCCAGCAGCCAAGATGGGCGGGTAAGAGATACGCAGTATTTT
V gene: TRBV3-1
J gene: TRBJ2-3
clone size: -
D gene: -

CDR3 protein: CASSVSNSNQPQHF
CDR3 DNA: TGTGCCAGCAGCGTATCCAATAGCAATCAGCCCCAGCATTTT
V gene: TRBV9
J gene: TRBJ1-5
clone size: few
D gene: -

CDR3 protein: CASRPGSDTEAFF
CDR3 DNA: TGTGCCAGCAGGCCCGGTAGTGACACTGAAGCTTTCTTT
V gene: TRBV12-3/TRBV12-4
J gene: TRBJ1-1
clone size: -
D gene: -